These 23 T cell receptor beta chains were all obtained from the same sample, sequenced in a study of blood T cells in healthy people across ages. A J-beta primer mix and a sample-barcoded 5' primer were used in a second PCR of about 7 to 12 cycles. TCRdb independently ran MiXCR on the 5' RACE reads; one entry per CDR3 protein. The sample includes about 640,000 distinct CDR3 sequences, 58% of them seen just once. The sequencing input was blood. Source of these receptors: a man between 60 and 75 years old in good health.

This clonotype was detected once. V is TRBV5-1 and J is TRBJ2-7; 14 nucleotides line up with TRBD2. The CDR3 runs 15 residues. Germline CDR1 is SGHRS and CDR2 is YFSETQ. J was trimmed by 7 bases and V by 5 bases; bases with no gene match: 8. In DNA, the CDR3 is TGCGCCAGCAGGGAAGGGACTAGCGGGGGCAATGAGCAGTACTTC. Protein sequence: CASREGTSGGNEQYF.

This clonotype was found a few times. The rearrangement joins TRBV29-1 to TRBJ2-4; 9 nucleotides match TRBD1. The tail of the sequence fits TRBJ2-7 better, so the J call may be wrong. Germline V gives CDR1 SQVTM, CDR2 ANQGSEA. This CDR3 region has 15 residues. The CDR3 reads CSVGGGGTGSYEQYF. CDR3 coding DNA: TGCAGCGTTGGCGGCGGCGGGACAGGGAGCTACGAGCAGTACTTC.

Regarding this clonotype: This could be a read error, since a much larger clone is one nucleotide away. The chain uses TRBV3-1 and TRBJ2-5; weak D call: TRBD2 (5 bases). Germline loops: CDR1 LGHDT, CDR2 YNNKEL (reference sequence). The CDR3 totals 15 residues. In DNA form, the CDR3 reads TGTGCCAGCAGTCGCCCTATAGCGTCCCAAGAGACCCGGTACTTC. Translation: CASSRPIASQETRYF.

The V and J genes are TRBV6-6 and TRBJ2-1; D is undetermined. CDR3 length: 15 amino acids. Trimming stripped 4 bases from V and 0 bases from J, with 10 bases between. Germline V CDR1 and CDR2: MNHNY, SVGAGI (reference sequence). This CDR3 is CASSSNSNSYNEQFF. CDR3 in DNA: TGTGCCAGCAGTTCCAACAGTAACTCCTACAATGAGCAGTTCTTC.

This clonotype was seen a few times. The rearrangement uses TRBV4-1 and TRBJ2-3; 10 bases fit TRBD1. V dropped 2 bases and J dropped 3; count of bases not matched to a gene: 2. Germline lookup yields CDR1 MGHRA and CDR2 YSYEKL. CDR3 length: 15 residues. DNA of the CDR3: TGCGCCAGCAGCCAACAGGACAGGGGGACAGATACGCAGTATTTT. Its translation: CASSQQDRGTDTQYF.

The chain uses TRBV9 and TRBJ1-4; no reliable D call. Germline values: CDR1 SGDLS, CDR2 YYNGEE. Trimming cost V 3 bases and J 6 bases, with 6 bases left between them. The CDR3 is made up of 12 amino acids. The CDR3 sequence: CASSAGHEKLFF. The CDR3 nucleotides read TGTGCCAGCAGCGCCGGGCATGAAAAACTGTTTTTT.

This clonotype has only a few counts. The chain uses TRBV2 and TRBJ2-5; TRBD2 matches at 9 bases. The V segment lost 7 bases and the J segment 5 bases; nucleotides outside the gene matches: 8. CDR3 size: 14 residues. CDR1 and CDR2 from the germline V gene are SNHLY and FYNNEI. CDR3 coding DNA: TGTGCCAGCACCCGGACTAGCGCCCGGGAGACCCAGTACTTC. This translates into CASTRTSARETQYF. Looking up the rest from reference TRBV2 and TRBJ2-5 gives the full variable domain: EPEVTQTPSHQVTQMGQEVILRCVPISNHLYFYWYRQILGQKVEFLVSFYNNEISEKSEIFDDQFSVERPDGSNFTLKIRSTKLEDSAMYFCASTRTSARETQYFGPGTRLLVL.

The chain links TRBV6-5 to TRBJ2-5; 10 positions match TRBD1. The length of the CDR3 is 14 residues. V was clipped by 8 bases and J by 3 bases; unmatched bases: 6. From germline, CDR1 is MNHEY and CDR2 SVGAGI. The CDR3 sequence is CASGGDRGEETQYF. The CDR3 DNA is TGTGCCAGCGGAGGGGACAGGGGAGAAGAGACCCAGTACTTC.

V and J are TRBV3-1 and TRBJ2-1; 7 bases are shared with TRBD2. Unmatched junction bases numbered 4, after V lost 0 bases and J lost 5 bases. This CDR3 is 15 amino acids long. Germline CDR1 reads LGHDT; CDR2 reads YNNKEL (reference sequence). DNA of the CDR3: TGTGCCAGCAGCCAAGACTTGACTAGCAACAATGAGCAGTTCTTC. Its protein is CASSQDLTSNNEQFF.

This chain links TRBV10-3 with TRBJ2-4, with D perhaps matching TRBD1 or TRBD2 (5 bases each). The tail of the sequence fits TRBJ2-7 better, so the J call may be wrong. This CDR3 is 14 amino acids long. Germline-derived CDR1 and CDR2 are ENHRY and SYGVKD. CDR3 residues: CAISVGVGAYEQYF. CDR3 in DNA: TGTGCCATCAGTGTGGGGGTAGGGGCCTACGAGCAGTACTTC.

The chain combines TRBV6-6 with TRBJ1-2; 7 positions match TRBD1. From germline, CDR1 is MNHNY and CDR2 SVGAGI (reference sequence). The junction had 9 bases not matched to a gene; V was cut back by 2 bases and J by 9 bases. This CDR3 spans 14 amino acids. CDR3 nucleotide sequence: TGTGCCAGCAGTTACCCTGGACAGGAAGAAAGCTACACCTTC. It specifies CASSYPGQEESYTF.

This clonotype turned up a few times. CDR3 DNA: TGTGCCAGCAGCTTAGGGGCTAGCGCATACACAGATACGCAGTATTTT. It codes for CASSLGASAYTDTQYF. V usage is TRBV11-2 and J usage is TRBJ2-3, with TRBD2 as a possible D gene (6 bases). Germline values: CDR1 SGHAT, CDR2 FQNNGV. The V end was cut by 1 base, the J end by 2 bases, with 13 bases between. The CDR3 spans 16 residues.

The CDR3 spells CATKLAGGNQPQHF. CDR3 coding DNA: TGTGCCACGAAACTTGCGGGGGGCAATCAGCCCCAGCATTTT. The chain recombines TRBV10-3 with TRBJ1-5, with D tentatively TRBD1 (5 bases). V was pared by 10 bases and J by 2 bases, with 15 bases between. CDR1 is ENHRY, CDR2 SYGVKD, per germline. The CDR3 runs to 14 residues.

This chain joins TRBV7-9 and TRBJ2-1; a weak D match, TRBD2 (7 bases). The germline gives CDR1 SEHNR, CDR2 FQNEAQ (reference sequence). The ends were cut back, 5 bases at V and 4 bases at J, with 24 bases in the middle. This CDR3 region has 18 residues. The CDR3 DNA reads TGTGCCAGCAGCCAACCAAAGAGGGGGGGGACAAGTTACAATGAGCAGTTCTTC. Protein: CASSQPKRGGTSYNEQFF.

The CDR3 bases are TGTGCCAGCAGTTACTCGGTACAGGGGGCTCACACTGAAGCTTTCTTT. Its protein product is CASSYSVQGAHTEAFF. The chain links TRBV6-5 to TRBJ1-1; 9 nucleotides match TRBD1. V was clipped by 0 bases and J by 3 bases; unmatched bases: 5. This CDR3 has 16 amino acids. Germline loops: CDR1 MNHEY, CDR2 SVGAGI.

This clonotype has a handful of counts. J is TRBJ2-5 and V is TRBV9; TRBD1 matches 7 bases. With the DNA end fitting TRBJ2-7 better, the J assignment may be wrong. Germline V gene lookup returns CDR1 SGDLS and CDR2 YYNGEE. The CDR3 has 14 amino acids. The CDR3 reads CASSATGTAYEQYF. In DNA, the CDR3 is TGTGCCAGCAGCGCGACCGGGACAGCTTACGAGCAGTACTTC.

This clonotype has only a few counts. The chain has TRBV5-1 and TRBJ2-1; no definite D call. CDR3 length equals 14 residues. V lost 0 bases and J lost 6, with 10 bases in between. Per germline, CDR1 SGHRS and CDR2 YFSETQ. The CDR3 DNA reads TGCGCCAGCAGCTTGGCCGTCAGTTCCAATGAGCAGTTCTTC. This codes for CASSLAVSSNEQFF. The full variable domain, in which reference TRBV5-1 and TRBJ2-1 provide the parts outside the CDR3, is KAGVTQTPRYLIKTRGQQVTLSCSPISGHRSVSWYQQTPGQGLQFLFEYFSETQRNKGNFPGRFSGRQFSNSRSEMNVSTLELGDSALYLCASSLAVSSNEQFFGPGTRLTVL.

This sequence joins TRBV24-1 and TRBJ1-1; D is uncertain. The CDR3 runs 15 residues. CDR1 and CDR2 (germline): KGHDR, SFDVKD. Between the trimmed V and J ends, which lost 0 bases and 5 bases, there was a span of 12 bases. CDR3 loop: CATSDLRDGNTEAFF. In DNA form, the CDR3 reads TGTGCCACCAGTGATTTGAGGGATGGGAATACTGAAGCTTTCTTT.

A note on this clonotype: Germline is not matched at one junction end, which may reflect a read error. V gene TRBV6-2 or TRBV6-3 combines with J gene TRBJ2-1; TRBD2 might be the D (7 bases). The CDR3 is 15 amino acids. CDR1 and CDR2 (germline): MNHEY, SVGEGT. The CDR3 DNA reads TGTGCCAGTAGTTATGTGGGGGGGCTCGGGGATGAGCAGTTCTTC. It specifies CASSYVGGLGDEQFF.

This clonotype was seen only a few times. DNA for the CDR3: TGCAGTGCTAGAGATCTACTAGCCGGAGATACGCAGTATTTT. It specifies CSARDLLAGDTQYF. The chain couples TRBV20-1 to TRBJ2-3, with D possibly TRBD2 on 6 matching bases. Germline values: CDR1 DFQATT, CDR2 SNEGSKA (reference sequence). The CDR3 covers 14 residues. V was pared by 0 bases and J by 5 bases, with 12 bases between.

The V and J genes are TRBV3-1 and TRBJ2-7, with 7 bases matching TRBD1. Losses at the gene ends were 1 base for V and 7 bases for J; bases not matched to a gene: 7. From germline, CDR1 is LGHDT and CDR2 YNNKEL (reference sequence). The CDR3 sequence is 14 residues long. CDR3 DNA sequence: TGTGCCAGCAGCCAAGCCTGGGACAGTAGTGAGCAGTACTTC. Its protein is CASSQAWDSSEQYF.

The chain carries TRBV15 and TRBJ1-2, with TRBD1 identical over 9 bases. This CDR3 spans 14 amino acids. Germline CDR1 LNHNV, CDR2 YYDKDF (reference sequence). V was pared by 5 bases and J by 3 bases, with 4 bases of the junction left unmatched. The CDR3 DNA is TGTGCCACCAGCCGGGGGACAGGGTACTATGGCTACACCTTC. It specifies CATSRGTGYYGYTF.

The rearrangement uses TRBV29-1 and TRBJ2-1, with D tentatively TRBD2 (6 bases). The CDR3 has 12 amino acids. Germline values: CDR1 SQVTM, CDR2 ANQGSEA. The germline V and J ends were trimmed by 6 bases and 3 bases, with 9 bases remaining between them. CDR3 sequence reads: CSVRGVYNEQFF. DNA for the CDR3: TGCAGCGTCCGCGGGGTCTACAATGAGCAGTTCTTC.